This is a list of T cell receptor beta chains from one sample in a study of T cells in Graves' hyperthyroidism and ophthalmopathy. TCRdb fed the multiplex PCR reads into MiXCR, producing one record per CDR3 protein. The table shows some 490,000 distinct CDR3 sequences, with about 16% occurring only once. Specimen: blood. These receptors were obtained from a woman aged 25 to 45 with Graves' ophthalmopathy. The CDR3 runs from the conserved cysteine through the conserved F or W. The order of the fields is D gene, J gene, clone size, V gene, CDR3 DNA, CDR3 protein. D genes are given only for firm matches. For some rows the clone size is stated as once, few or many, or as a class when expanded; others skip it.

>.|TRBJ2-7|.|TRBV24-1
TGTGCCACCAGTGACTCCTACGCGAGCGAGCAGTACTTC
CATSDSYASEQYF
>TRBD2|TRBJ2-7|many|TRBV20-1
TGCAGTGCTAGGGGGACTAGCGGAACCTACGAGCAGTACTTC
CSARGTSGTYEQYF
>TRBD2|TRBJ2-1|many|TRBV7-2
TGTGCCAGCAGCTTTTCTAGCGGGGTCTACAATGAGCAGTTCTTC
CASSFSSGVYNEQFF
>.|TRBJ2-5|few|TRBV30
TGTGCCTGGAGCGGCGGCAGCCAAGAGACCCAGTACTTC
CAWSGGSQETQYF
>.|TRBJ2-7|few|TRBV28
TGTGCCAGCAGTTTTTCACTTACCTACGAGCAGTACTTC
CASSFSLTYEQYF
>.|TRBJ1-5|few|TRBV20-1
TGCAGTGCTAGAATGGGAATCAATCAGCCCCAGCATTTT
CSARMGINQPQHF
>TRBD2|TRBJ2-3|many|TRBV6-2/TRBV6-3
TGTGCCAGCAGTTATGGTCTGCGGGAGTGGGCAGATACGCAGTATTTT
CASSYGLREWADTQYF
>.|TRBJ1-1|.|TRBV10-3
TGTGCCATCCGGTCTCCCGGTGGAGGCACTGAAGCTTTCTTT
CAIRSPGGGTEAFF
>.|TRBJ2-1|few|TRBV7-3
TGTGCCAGTAGTAACGGGGCGAACTACAATGAGCAGTTCTTC
CASSNGANYNEQFF
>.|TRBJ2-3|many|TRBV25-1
TGTGCCAGCAGTGAGGGGGAGAAAAACACAGATACGCAGTATTTT
CASSEGEKNTDTQYF
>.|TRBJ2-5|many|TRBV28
TGTGCCAGCAGTCCGGACACCGGGGCAGAGACCCAGTACTTC
CASSPDTGAETQYF
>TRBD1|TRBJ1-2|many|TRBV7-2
TGTGCCAGCAGCTTCCAAACAGGGGGTTTTGGCTACACCTTC
CASSFQTGGFGYTF
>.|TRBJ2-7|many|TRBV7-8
TGTGCCACCGCAGGAGAGGAGGATACAGGGATAGGGGACGAGCAGTACTTC
CATAGEEDTGIGDEQYF
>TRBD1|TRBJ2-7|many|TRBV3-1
TGTGCCAGCAGCCAAGCGCGGGCGGGACAGGGTAAGCCAAGGTACGAGCAGTACTTC
CASSQARAGQGKPRYEQYF
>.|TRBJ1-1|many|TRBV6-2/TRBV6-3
TGTGCCACCCAGGGGAACACTGAAGCTTTCTTT
CATQGNTEAFF